This T cell receptor beta chain is drawn from a study of T-cell reconstitution after alpha-beta-depleted transplantation in children. Study results and caveats: Expanded graft clones, several hundred of them, were reportedly the source of alpha-beta T cells about two months after transplant. It was newly produced T cells that mostly accounted for T-cell counts and diversity one year after transplant.

Germline V gene data show CDR1 as KGHSH and CDR2 as LQKENI. The trim removed 1 base at V and 6 bases at J, leaving 8 bases unmatched. This CDR3 is 16 amino acids long. Unique molecular identifiers featured in how the TCRbeta library was prepared. TCRdb recomputed calls from the PCR reads with MiXCR, one row per CDR3 protein. Of hundreds of thousands of distinct CDR3 sequences in the sample, 10% to 15% were seen once. This clonotype has only a few counts. Its antigen is unidentified. The clonotype was recovered from a male patient between 5 and 17 years old who had a stem cell transplant for acute myeloid leukemia, so the T cells may come from the graft donor. The specimen comprised PBMCs, mostly from graft donor cells, sampled 360 days after TCRalphabeta/CD19-depleted stem cell transplant. The chain couples TRBV18 to TRBJ2-2, with 7 bases lining up with TRBD1. CDR3 DNA sequence: TGTGCCAGCTCACCACGCGCGACAGGGTATGCCGGGGAGCTGTTTTTT. This encodes CASSPRATGYAGELFF.